Sequencing of this T cell receptor beta chain was carried out in a study of blood T cell repertoires in COVID-19. At the level of the study: Acute-phase and convalescent COVID-19 samples originated in the United States, Italy and Spain. T cells, B-cell-depleted T cells, or PBMCs supplied cDNA or gDNA.

As originally analysed: It was from reference gene primer amplification that nucleated cell counts were estimated. Only in-frame clones appear in the TCRdb table, and some are missing; sequencing was by immunoSEQ multiplex PCR. V and J calls and clone size are copied from that table; D and trimming were computed from the DNA. The sample consists of 90,000 to 100,000 clones, around nine tenths of them appearing once. This CDR3 contains 18 residues. Germline assignment: CDR1 SEHNR and CDR2 FQNEAQ (reference sequence). V lost 2 bases, J lost 3 bases, and 13 bases stayed unmatched. The sample comprised peripheral blood. This TCR derives from a human donor in a cohort sampled during active COVID-19. The rearrangement uses TRBV7-9 and TRBJ2-1, with 7 positions matching TRBD1. CDR3 protein: CASSLSRNRGPDYNEQFF. In DNA form, the CDR3 reads TGTGCCAGCAGCTTATCCCGCAACAGGGGTCCGGACTACAATGAGCAGTTCTTC.